The next 12 T cell receptor beta chains were all read from a single sample in a study of T cell responses to AZD1222 COVID-19 vaccine. The protocol was immunoSEQ multiplex PCR, while the TCRdb copy is restricted to in-frame clones and leaves out a portion. The data contain about 57,000 clones, around 87% of them singletons. The sequences come from peripheral blood, collected on day 0 of AZD1222 vaccination. The source is an adult in good health.

The chain links TRBV9 to TRBJ2-7; possible D gene TRBD2, 5 bases. Deletions cut 0 bases from V and 0 bases from J, with 10 bases between. Germline values: CDR1 SGDLS, CDR2 YYNGEE. CDR3 size: 15 residues. CDR3 amino acids: CASSVAPGGSYEQYF. The CDR3 DNA follows: TGTGCCAGCAGCGTAGCGCCAGGAGGCTCCTACGAGCAGTACTTC. The complete variable domain, with remaining parts taken from reference TRBV9 and TRBJ2-7, reads DSGVTQTPKHLITATGQRVTLRCSPRSGDLSVYWYQQSLDQGLQFLIQYYNGEERAKGNILERFSAQQFPDLHSELNLSSLELGDSALYFCASSVAPGGSYEQYFGPGTRLTVT.

The CDR3: CASSQDWGTYEQYF. CDR3 DNA sequence: TGTGCCAGCAGCCAAGATTGGGGAACCTACGAGCAGTACTTC. The chain has TRBV3-1 (or the pseudogene TRBV3-2) and TRBJ2-7; no clear D gene. This CDR3 is built from 14 residues. Looked up from germline, CDR1 is LGHDT and CDR2 is YNNKEL (reference sequence). Trimming cost V 0 bases and J 2 bases, with 8 bases left between them.

The chain joins TRBV4-2 to TRBJ1-1; D is uncertain. Germline V lookup: CDR1 LGHNA, CDR2 YNFKEQ. CDR3 length equals 15 residues. The V gene lost 2 bases and the J gene lost 3 bases, with 13 bases spanning the gap. CDR3 residues: CASSQYLGRDTEAFF. For the CDR3, the DNA is TGTGCCAGCAGCCAATATCTGGGGAGGGACACTGAAGCTTTCTTT.

The chain links TRBV13 to TRBJ2-3; D unresolved. CDR3 length: 12 amino acids. Per germline, CDR1 PRHDT and CDR2 FYEKMQ (reference sequence). V lost 5 bases, J lost 2 bases, and 5 bases lay in between. CDR3 residues: CASSLVTDTQYF. For the CDR3, the DNA is TGTGCCAGCAGCCTGGTCACAGATACGCAGTATTTT.

This rearrangement joins TRBV5-1 to TRBJ2-5; D is possibly TRBD1 or TRBD2 (5 bases each). V lost 7 bases and J 3 bases, leaving 25 bases between the germline ends. Germline lookup yields CDR1 SGHRS and CDR2 YFSETQ. The CDR3 is 17 amino acids. CDR3 DNA: TGCGCCAGCTCCCCTCGGGGCTCGAGCCAAGGAAAAGAGACCCAGTACTTC. Translating it yields CASSPRGSSQGKETQYF.

The chain is built from TRBV9 and TRBJ2-3, with 8 bases that match TRBD2. CDR3 length equals 17 residues. Trimming took 0 bases from V and 5 from J; bases not matched to a gene: 11. Germline CDR1 reads SGDLS; CDR2 reads YYNGEE. CDR3 sequence (DNA): TGTGCCAGCAGCGTAGCTCATACGGGAGGGCCTGGAGATACGCAGTATTTT. Translation: CASSVAHTGGPGDTQYF.

This chain uses TRBV11-2 with TRBJ2-1, with D uncertain. Trimming took off 1 base at V and 6 bases at J, with 4 bases between the two ends. Germline V CDR1 and CDR2: SGHAT, FQNNGV. CDR3 length equals 12 residues. The CDR3 here is CASSLVGNEQFF. The CDR3 DNA follows: TGTGCCAGCAGCTTAGTCGGCAATGAGCAGTTCTTC.

The chain combines TRBV2 with TRBJ2-1; 10 bases line up with TRBD1. The CDR3 is 15 amino acids. Germline CDR1 and CDR2: SNHLY and FYNNEI. V was clipped by 6 bases and J by 10 bases; unmatched bases: 12. The CDR3 DNA is TGTGCCAGCAGGGCAACCGGGACAGGGGCCCTAGAGCAGTTCTTC. Translated: CASRATGTGALEQFF. Supplemented by reference TRBV2 and TRBJ2-1, the full variable domain reads EPEVTQTPSHQVTQMGQEVILRCVPISNHLYFYWYRQILGQKVEFLVSFYNNEISEKSEIFDDQFSVERPDGSNFTLKIRSTKLEDSAMYFCASRATGTGALEQFFGPGTRLTVL.

The chain is built from TRBV3-1 (or the pseudogene TRBV3-2) and TRBJ1-3, with D unclear. The CDR3 sequence is 13 residues long. V was pared by 4 bases and J by 0 bases, with 4 bases between. Per germline, CDR1 LGHDT and CDR2 YNNKEL (reference sequence). CDR3 sequence (DNA): TGTGCCAGCAGCCGCAACTCTGGAAACACCATATATTTT. Amino acids: CASSRNSGNTIYF.

This chain links TRBV5-1 with TRBJ1-4; a weak D match, TRBD1 (5 bases). Germline assignment: CDR1 SGHRS and CDR2 YFSETQ. The CDR3 contains 20 residues. V was cut by 0 bases and J by 0 bases, with 21 bases left in between. The CDR3 DNA is TGCGCCAGCAGCTTGGGAGTCGGGGCCCGGGATGGAGCAACTAATGAAAAACTGTTTTTT. Encoded protein: CASSLGVGARDGATNEKLFF.

This clone has only one observation. The J gene is TRBJ1-1, the V gene TRBV5-6; no clear D. The CDR3 has 14 residues. In germline, CDR1 is SGHDT, CDR2 YYEEEE. The V end was cut by 5 bases, the J end by 4 bases, with 15 bases between. The CDR3 loop reads CASSLTPTSTEAFF. CDR3 in DNA: TGTGCCAGCAGTCTAACACCGACCAGCACTGAAGCTTTCTTT.

This clone has just one count. The chain employs TRBV19 and TRBJ1-2; D is unclear. CDR1 LNHDA and CDR2 SQIVND come from the germline V gene (reference sequence). Trimming left V 5 bases short and J 3 bases short, with 13 bases between. This CDR3 has 14 amino acids. The CDR3 loop is CASSPGNSDYGYTF. For the CDR3, the DNA is TGTGCCAGTAGTCCCGGGAACTCCGACTATGGCTACACCTTC.